Sequencing of this T cell receptor beta chain was carried out in a study of PD-L1 blockade in urothelial cancer. Study context: From about 2014, patients received atezolizumab, given as 1,200 mg intravenously every 3 weeks. Blood underwent analysis 3 weeks (second dose) and 6 weeks after treatment began.

Germline V gene lookup returns CDR1 GTSNPN and CDR2 SVGIG (reference sequence). The CDR3 consists of 15 residues. The V gene lost 3 bases and the J gene lost 1 base, with 16 bases spanning the gap. The time point: pretreatment peripheral blood. Each patient gave between 1 and 8 samples, pretreatment and on-treatment. This clone was counted once. Its antigen remains unknown. Method: immunoSEQ multiplex PCR; TCRdb's copy keeps in-frame clones and lacks some. The repertoire holds about 86,000 clones, with more than 75% as singletons. General study points: A below-median TCR clonality in blood before treatment predicted better survival.

The clonotype originates from a man between 60 and 70 years old with urothelial cancer. The gene calls are TRBV30 and TRBJ2-7; tentative D call: TRBD2 (7 bases). The source material was PBMCs, sampled around atezolizumab (anti-PD-L1) treatment. The DNA for the CDR3 is TGTGCCTGGAGGGGTACCGGGGGGCATTCCTACGAGCAGTACTTC. It specifies CAWRGTGGHSYEQYF.